This is a list of T cell receptor beta chains from one sample in a study of blood T cell repertoires in COVID-19. Method: immunoSEQ multiplex PCR; TCRdb's copy keeps in-frame clones and lacks some. Of about 140,000 clones in the sample, 84% are singletons; the top ten hold roughly 4.3%. The sequencing input was PBMCs or T cells enriched from blood (not recorded which). These receptors came from a man in his forties or fifties in a cohort exposed to, infected with or recovered from COVID-19 (not recorded which). Both conserved end residues are part of each CDR3. Not all rows give a size; the values are once, few, many and, for expanded clones, a class.

clone size	V gene	J gene	CDR3 length	CDR3 protein
once	TRBV24-1	TRBJ2-1	15	CATSPLAGGNNEQFF
NA	TRBV4-3	TRBJ1-5	14	CASSQDVRTPPQHF
NA	TRBV2	TRBJ2-3	15	CASSRLAGVPDTQYF
NA	TRBV29-1	TRBJ2-1	14	CSALGSGRENEQFF
once	TRBV7-8	TRBJ2-3	18	CASSLAGTGFLSTDTQYF
once	TRBV29-1	TRBJ2-2	16	CSVDWLDRGVAGELFF
NA	TRBV4-1	TRBJ2-7	13	CASSQDIGFEQYF
NA	TRBV14	TRBJ2-4	18	CASSQGTGANLAKNIQYF
NA	TRBV7-9	TRBJ2-7	15	CASSSRQGLSYEQYF
NA	TRBV9	TRBJ1-5	15	CASSATGGGNQPQHF
NA	TRBV7-9	TRBJ2-3	12	CASTSGTDTQYF
many	TRBV6-1	TRBJ2-7	15	CASSESSFSSYEQYF
NA	TRBV11-3	TRBJ2-3	18	CASSPGLAGLDLGDTQYF
NA	TRBV28	TRBJ2-2	12	CASSQAPGELFF
few	TRBV14	TRBJ2-7	15	CASSQLAGPNYEQYF
NA	TRBV7-2	TRBJ2-7	16	CASSLAASLPSYEQYF